The T cell receptor (beta chain) described here comes from a study of metastatic and nonmetastatic thyroid tumors. Study-wide results and caveats: TCR beta diversity was reportedly significantly higher in malignant thyroid tumors than benign nodules, in blood and tumor.

Thyroid surgery was preceded by no treatment in any patient. A word on this clone: Its antigen remains unidentified.

TCRdb re-called the PCR reads via MiXCR. The table records 30,000 or so clones, about 31% of them present only once. CDR1 and CDR2 (germline): SGHTS, YDEGEE. This CDR3 comprises 15 residues. V shed 4 bases and J shed 0 bases, with 14 bases lying between them. This clonotype was obtained from a female donor with papillary thyroid cancer or a benign thyroid nodule (not recorded which). Some clones in this sample may be carry-over from other donors' samples. The sequenced material came from blood. V usage is TRBV5-8 and J usage is TRBJ2-7, with D possibly TRBD1 on 6 matching bases. In DNA, the CDR3 is TGTGCCAGCAGCCGAAAGACAGGAAACTCCTACGAGCAGTACTTC. It codes for CASSRKTGNSYEQYF.